This T cell receptor beta chain was found in a study of breast tumors, draining lymph nodes, adjacent tissues (dated by TCRdb to about 2016). For the study in its entirety: Breast cancer patients provided tumor, adjacent nontumor tissue and axillary lymph nodes, and the study compared the TCR beta repertoires across these three sources. In human breast cancer, the study set out to assess how tumor, surrounding tissue and draining lymph node repertoires relate to one another and whether T cells might be exchanged between them. Study-wide findings and limitations: The data were considered consistent with the idea that most tumor T cells come from the lymph node and then expand in tumor tissue. The conclusion that tumor T cells originate in lymph nodes was framed as consistent with a hypothesis rather than directly demonstrated. T-cell repertoire diversity in tumors was found to be lower than in lymph nodes but higher than in nontumor tissue, and preferential V and J gene usage was observed. In luminal-like breast cancer, tumor and nontumor tissue repertoires resembled each other significantly more than in basal-like breast cancer.

Sequencer: Illumina HiSeq 2000. Multiplex PCR amplification was used to generate the TCR beta chain libraries. The amplified TCR beta chain products were analyzed by high-throughput sequencing. The public reads were reprocessed in TCRdb via fastp at Q25 and MiXCR, keeping in-frame beta chains. Each record represents a unique CDR3 protein, reported with the most common genes and DNA among its rows. Within this sample are about 14,000 distinct CDR3 sequences, with roughly 52% of them counted one time only. The ten top clones hold about 30% of the sample. Only a few counts were recorded for this clonotype. The antigen it recognizes is unknown. No much larger clone exists at a distance of one base, and base qualities are not known. The CDR3 runs 11 residues from the cysteine to the phenylalanine. Only CDR3 DNA is held: 33 bases, read in frame from base 1. At the junction V is shortened by 7 bases and J by 7 bases; bases outside the gene matches: 0. CDR1 and CDR2 (ENHRY, SYGVKD) derive from the germline V gene.

Adjacent samples consisted of nontumor breast tissue surrounding the tumor. The source of this sequence is a female donor with breast cancer. Some clones in this sample may be carry-over from other donors' samples. Sequencing was performed on tumor-adjacent breast tissue. This chain joins TRBV10-3 to TRBJ2-1; TRBD2 agrees with 8 junctional bases. Read as DNA, the sequence is TGTGCCATCACTAGCGGGAATGAGCAGTTCTTC. The encoded protein is CAITSGNEQFF.